The 8 T cell receptor beta chains reported below all come from one sample, sequenced in a study of vaccination effects on CD4 cells after COVID-19. These receptors' antigens are unknown. Sequencing was performed with immunoSEQ multiplex PCR; in TCRdb, only in-frame clones are kept and a portion is missing. The sample includes 30,000 to 40,000 clones, more than 75% of them seen just once. Having been cultured for around nine days, the cells underwent CD4+ T cell isolation. The sample in question was CD4+ T cells from PBMCs cultured without peptide, obtained before COVID-19 vaccination. These receptors were collected from a human donor who received a COVID-19 vaccine.

The chain employs TRBV11-2 and TRBJ1-2; D uncertain. Per germline, CDR1 SGHAT and CDR2 FQNNGV. V was pared by 5 bases and J by 8 bases, with 15 bases between. The CDR3 runs 13 residues. The chain's CDR3 is CASSPHTLGGYTF. CDR3 sequence (DNA): TGTGCCAGCAGCCCACACACCTTAGGGGGCTACACCTTC.

This clone was observed once. V and J are TRBV7-9 and TRBJ2-7, with D maybe TRBD2 (6 bases). Germline lookup yields CDR1 SEHNR and CDR2 FQNEAQ (reference sequence). The CDR3 extends over 14 amino acids. V lost 1 base and J lost 5, with 12 bases in between. In nucleotides, the CDR3 is TGTGCCAGCAGCTTAGGGACTATCGGCCACGAGCAGTACGTC. Amino acid sequence: CASSLGTIGHEQYV.

This clone was picked up a small number of times. The V call is TRBV6-6, the J call TRBJ1-2; possibly TRBD1 for D (5 bases). Trimming stripped 6 bases from V and 3 bases from J, with 14 bases between. Looked up from germline, CDR1 is MNHNY and CDR2 is SVGAGI (reference sequence). The CDR3 runs to 14 residues. CDR3 region: CASRRSVGDYGYTF. CDR3 sequence (DNA): TGTGCCAGCAGGCGGTCTGTGGGGGACTATGGCTACACCTTC.

The chain couples TRBV5-1 to TRBJ2-3; 10 bases map to TRBD1. Germline V gives CDR1 SGHRS, CDR2 YFSETQ. This CDR3 spans 15 amino acids. V lost 4 bases, J lost 5 bases, and 7 bases stayed unmatched. CDR3 coding DNA: TGCGCCAGCAGCCACGGACAGGGGGACGTAGATACGCAGTATTTT. This translates into CASSHGQGDVDTQYF.

The chain combines TRBV12-3 or TRBV12-4 with TRBJ1-2; D uncertain. V lost 3 bases, J lost 7 bases, and 9 bases lay in between. The CDR3 totals 12 residues. Here the CDR3 reads CASSLAGSGYTF. The CDR3 nucleotides are TGTGCCAGCAGTTTGGCGGGGAGTGGCTACACCTTC.

This chain uses TRBV6-5 with TRBJ1-2, with D perhaps TRBD1 (5 bases). Looked up from germline, CDR1 is MNHEY and CDR2 is SVGAGI. V was shortened by 6 bases and J by 8 bases, with 19 bases between the two germline ends. This CDR3 contains 14 residues. The CDR3 DNA reads TGTGCCAGCAGCCAGCAGGGAGGGGTCGGGGGCTACACCTTC. Translating it yields CASSQQGGVGGYTF.

This clone showed up just once. CDR3: CASSEARIRLSGANVLTF. CDR3 bases: TGTGCCAGCAGTGAAGCGCGTATTCGGCTTTCTGGGGCCAACGTCCTGACTTTC. The V gene is TRBV6-1, the J gene TRBJ2-6; D is unresolved. The length of the CDR3 is 18 residues. Germline V CDR1 and CDR2: MNHNS, SASEGT. V was cut by 0 bases and J by 1 base, with 13 bases left in between.

The genes are TRBV6-5 and TRBJ1-4; no clear D. CDR1 MNHEY and CDR2 SVGAGI come from the germline V gene. The length of the CDR3 is 13 residues. V lost 5 bases and J lost 8, with 12 bases in between. The CDR3 protein is CASSHRTQEKLFF. The CDR3 DNA is TGTGCCAGCAGTCACCGGACTCAGGAAAAACTGTTTTTT.